Sequencing of this T cell receptor (beta chain) was carried out in a study of cytomegalovirus exposure and HLA in healthy donors. Broader study findings: It was reported in a later analysis that an Asian-associated ancestry cluster showed fewer N-insertions than the roughly 670-donor mean.

Donors had nominal health at sampling but likely had unrecorded immune exposures. A remark on this clone: Its antigen is as yet unknown.

Trimming took off 0 bases at V and 4 bases at J, with 12 bases between the two ends. Germline assignment: CDR1 MGHRA and CDR2 YSYEKL. This CDR3 is 16 amino acids long. It was with 60 Vbeta and 13 Jbeta primers that the PCR ran. The assay was immunoSEQ multiplex PCR, and TCRdb's table has in-frame clones only and misses some. The sample includes around 140,000 clones, around 73% seen only once; the top ten take 2.5% to 3%. This TCR was recovered from a female donor in good health and CMV-seronegative. The chain is built from TRBV4-1 and TRBJ2-2; maybe TRBD2 (6 bases). Source material: PBMCs. The CDR3 DNA reads as TGCGCCAGCAGCCAAGATGCGGGGCTTGGCACCGGGGAGCTGTTTTTT. Its protein is CASSQDAGLGTGELFF.